Presented here are 18 T cell receptor beta chains from one specimen sequenced in a study of blood T cell repertoires in COVID-19. Profiled with immunoSEQ multiplex PCR; TCRdb holds only in-frame clones, not every one. The sample includes around 310,000 clones, about 88% seen only once; the top ten take around a tenth. The material sequenced was PBMCs or T cells enriched from blood (not recorded which). The receptors stem from a woman aged 40 to 49 who had recovered from COVID-19.

Only a few counts were recorded for this clone. The chain combines TRBV7-8 with TRBJ2-7, with 7 bases lining up with TRBD2. Per the germline V gene, CDR1 is SGHVS and CDR2 is FQNEAQ. The CDR3 runs 15 residues. The J segment lost 1 base and the V segment lost 5 bases, leaving 8 bases of the junction unmatched. The CDR3 DNA sequence: TGTGCCAGCAGCCCATTAAACGGGGGGTCCTACGAGCAGTACTTC. Protein: CASSPLNGGSYEQYF.

The V and J genes are TRBV5-4 and TRBJ1-1; D might be TRBD1 (5 bases). With 4 bases removed from V and 3 bases from J, the gap between germline ends came to 16 bases. CDR1 is SGHNT, CDR2 YYREEE, per germline (reference sequence). The CDR3 runs 15 residues. The CDR3 here is CASSNRGYDDTEAFF. The CDR3 nucleotides are TGTGCCAGCAGCAATAGGGGATACGACGACACTGAAGCTTTCTTT.

The chain uses TRBV7-9 and TRBJ1-4, with D unclear. The CDR3 runs 13 residues. Between the trimmed V and J ends, which lost 3 bases and 10 bases, there was a span of 12 bases. CDR1 is SEHNR, CDR2 FQNEAQ, per germline (reference sequence). This chain's CDR3 is CASSFAYSGKLFF. In DNA, the CDR3 is TGTGCCAGCAGCTTTGCTTACTCGGGAAAACTGTTTTTT.

This clone was picked up one time. The CDR3 DNA is TGCGCCAGCAGCGGAACCGACGGCGGCTCCTACGAGCAGTACTTC. Its protein is CASSGTDGGSYEQYF. V and J are TRBV5-1 and TRBJ2-7; D not resolved. In germline, CDR1 is SGHRS, CDR2 YFSETQ. This CDR3 is 15 amino acids long. Trimming took off 4 bases at V and 0 bases at J, with 14 bases between the two ends.

This sequence joins TRBV7-2 and TRBJ2-7; possibly TRBD1 for D (7 bases). The CDR3 covers 13 residues. Germline V gene data show CDR1 as SGHTA and CDR2 as FQGNSA. The ends were cut back, 2 bases at V and 3 bases at J, with 8 bases in the middle. The DNA for the CDR3 is TGTGCCAGCAGCTTACAGGGGGGCTACGAGCAGTACTTC. It yields the protein CASSLQGGYEQYF.

This rearrangement joins TRBV30 to TRBJ2-2; 8 bases line up with TRBD2. Trimming at V came to 3 bases and at J to 4 bases, leaving 10 bases not matched to a gene. CDR3 length: 16 residues. Germline V gene lookup returns CDR1 GTSNPN and CDR2 SVGIG (reference sequence). In DNA, the CDR3 is TGTGCCTGGAGCGGGGTAGCGGGGACTTCCACCGGGGAGCTGTTTTTT. Its translation: CAWSGVAGTSTGELFF.

This clone has only one observation. The chain couples TRBV2 to TRBJ1-5; TRBD1 might be the D (5 bases). This CDR3 spans 13 amino acids. V shed 5 bases and J shed 7 bases, with 12 bases lying between them. Germline CDR1 and CDR2: SNHLY and FYNNEI. The CDR3 region has the DNA TGTGCCAGCAGTCTAGGGGTAACCCAGCCCCAGCATTTT. Amino acids: CASSLGVTQPQHF.

V is TRBV28 and J is TRBJ2-7, with 7 nucleotides matching TRBD2. CDR3 size: 15 residues. V was pared by 3 bases and J by 3 bases, with 8 bases of the junction left unmatched. Germline V CDR1 and CDR2: MDHEN, SYDVKM. The CDR3 nucleotides are TGTGCCAGCAGTTTGGTGGCGGGGGAATACTACGAGCAGTACTTC. Its protein product is CASSLVAGEYYEQYF.

The chain has TRBV12-3 or TRBV12-4 and TRBJ2-5, with D tentatively TRBD1 (5 bases). The CDR3 length is 13 residues. Trimming pared 4 bases from V and 0 bases from J, leaving 6 bases between. CDR3 loop: CASSSGYQETQYF. CDR3 nucleotide sequence: TGTGCCAGCAGTTCAGGGTACCAAGAGACCCAGTACTTC.

This chain joins TRBV30 and TRBJ1-2, with 7 bases lining up with TRBD1. Germline values: CDR1 GTSNPN, CDR2 SVGIG (reference sequence). V lost 1 base and J lost 7; bases outside the gene matches: 6. The CDR3 totals 13 residues. The CDR3 DNA sequence: TGTGCCTGGAGTGCGACAGGGCCCTTTGGCTACACCTTC. It yields the protein CAWSATGPFGYTF.

The V gene is TRBV9, the J gene TRBJ2-3, with 12 bases fitting TRBD2. Germline CDR1 SGDLS, CDR2 YYNGEE. V was pared by 4 bases and J by 2 bases, with 5 bases of the junction left unmatched. The CDR3 spans 16 residues. This CDR3 reads CASSTLAGGDTDTQYF. CDR3 nucleotides: TGTGCCAGCAGCACCCTAGCGGGAGGGGACACAGATACGCAGTATTTT. The whole variable domain, filled in from reference TRBV9 and TRBJ2-3, reads DSGVTQTPKHLITATGQRVTLRCSPRSGDLSVYWYQQSLDQGLQFLIQYYNGEERAKGNILERFSAQQFPDLHSELNLSSLELGDSALYFCASSTLAGGDTDTQYFGPGTRLTVL.

This clone was picked up a small number of times. This chain connects TRBV5-1 to TRBJ2-6; D gene uncertain. The CDR3 spans 15 residues. Trimming cost V 0 bases and J 2 bases, with 6 bases left between them. In germline, CDR1 is SGHRS, CDR2 YFSETQ. This CDR3 is CASSLGPAGANVLTF. In nucleotides, the CDR3 is TGCGCCAGCAGCTTGGGCCCAGCTGGGGCCAACGTCCTGACTTTC. The variable domain in full, completed from reference TRBV5-1 and TRBJ2-6, reads KAGVTQTPRYLIKTRGQQVTLSCSPISGHRSVSWYQQTPGQGLQFLFEYFSETQRNKGNFPGRFSGRQFSNSRSEMNVSTLELGDSALYLCASSLGPAGANVLTFGAGSRLTVL.

The gene calls are TRBV2 and TRBJ1-4, with 8 bases matching TRBD1. This CDR3 has 18 residues. The V gene end was trimmed by 1 base and the J gene end by 0 bases; junction bases not matched to a gene: 7. CDR1 SNHLY and CDR2 FYNNEI come from the germline V gene. DNA for the CDR3: TGTGCCAGCAGTGAAGGTTGGACAGGGCCTGCAACTAATGAAAAACTGTTTTTT. It translates to CASSEGWTGPATNEKLFF.

This chain links TRBV7-8 with TRBJ2-1; D perhaps matches TRBD2 (5 bases). The germline V gene has CDR1 SGHVS and CDR2 FQNEAQ. This CDR3 has 16 amino acids. V was shortened by 8 bases and J by 0 bases, with 17 bases between the two germline ends. CDR3 in DNA: TGTGCCAGCTGCTCGATGGGAGTGAGCTCCTACAATGAGCAGTTCTTC. Its translation: CASCSMGVSSYNEQFF.

This chain joins TRBV5-1 and TRBJ2-7; TRBD1 agrees at 10 bases. V trimming: 4 bases; J trimming: 3 bases; junction bases outside the gene matches: 7. The CDR3 loop spans 15 amino acids. Germline CDR1 is SGHRS and CDR2 is YFSETQ. The CDR3 nucleotides are TGCGCCAGCAGCCCCGGGACAGGGGTTAACTACGAGCAGTACTTC. Its protein is CASSPGTGVNYEQYF.

The genes are TRBV5-4 and TRBJ2-7, with 7 nucleotides matching TRBD2. V dropped 2 bases and J dropped 6; count of bases not matched to a gene: 11. The germline gives CDR1 SGHNT, CDR2 YYREEE (reference sequence). The CDR3 length is 15 residues. The CDR3 DNA sequence: TGTGCCAGCAGCTTCCATCGGACTAGTGGTATCGAGCAGTACTTC. Protein sequence: CASSFHRTSGIEQYF.

The gene calls are TRBV11-2 and TRBJ1-5; D remains unclear. V dropped 3 bases and J dropped 3 bases, with 6 bases sitting between them. The CDR3 length is 13 residues. Germline V gene sequence: CDR1 SGHAT, CDR2 FQNNGV. The CDR3 loop is CASSFDFNQPQHF. The DNA of the CDR3 is TGTGCCAGCAGCTTCGACTTCAATCAGCCCCAGCATTTT. The full variable domain, completed using reference TRBV11-2 and TRBJ1-5, is EAGVAQSPRYKIIEKRQSVAFWCNPISGHATLYWYQQILGQGPKLLIQFQNNGVVDDSQLPKDRFSAERLKGVDSTLKIQPAKLEDSAVYLCASSFDFNQPQHFGDGTRLSIL.

The rearrangement uses TRBV7-9 and TRBJ2-1; D possibly corresponds to TRBD2 (6 bases). V lost 2 bases to trimming and J lost 7 bases, with 15 bases between them. Germline V lookup: CDR1 SEHNR, CDR2 FQNEAQ (reference sequence). CDR3 length: 15 residues. CDR3 nucleotide sequence: TGTGCCAGCAGCTTAAGTTCGGGAGTGACTAATGAGCAGTTCTTC. Its protein is CASSLSSGVTNEQFF.